This T cell receptor beta chain was documented in a study of a mutant IDH1 vaccine in newly diagnosed glioma. Study-wide background: The sex distribution of treated patients was about 62% male and 37.5% female, with a mean age of approximately 40 years.

The CDR3 totals 16 residues. Trimming took 2 bases from V and 6 from J; bases not matched to a gene: 11. CDR1 SGHRS and CDR2 YFSETQ come from the germline V gene. Findings and caveats of the study: Of the patients, 93.3% had vaccine-induced immune responses.

Time point denoted: week 35, safety follow-up. One vaccine dose held 300 ug of mutant IDH1 20-mer peptide and came with topical imiquimod. In every donor, the tumor was a new WHO grade 3 or 4 IDH1-mutant, ATRX-lost astrocytoma. Sequenced by immunoSEQ multiplex PCR; TCRdb stores in-frame clones only, minus some. This repertoire shows roughly 54,000 clones, roughly 80% found once; its top ten account for around 4.1%. Points on this clone: Its specificity is not known.

This clonotype originated in a woman under 30 with glioma. The specimen was PBMCs, collected from a glioma patient whose treatment included an IDH1 peptide vaccine. The chain recombines TRBV5-1 with TRBJ2-7, with 10 bases that match TRBD1. The CDR3 is CASSLGSGTGVSEQYF. The CDR3, as DNA: TGCGCCAGCAGCTTAGGGTCCGGGACAGGGGTATCCGAGCAGTACTTC.